This T cell receptor beta chain was sequenced in a study of blood T cell repertoires in COVID-19. Only in-frame clones appear in the TCRdb table, and some are missing; sequencing was by immunoSEQ multiplex PCR. The sample shows tens of thousands of clones, 80% to 95% of them seen only once. CDR3 length equals 16 residues. The J segment lost 6 bases and the V segment lost 7 bases, leaving 12 bases of the junction unmatched. The germline V gene has CDR1 SNHLY and CDR2 FYNNEI. The chain employs TRBV2 and TRBJ2-2; 9 positions match TRBD1. The source is a man between 45 and 60 years old with active COVID-19. Sequencing was carried out using peripheral blood. This CDR3 is CASKYTGGQGSGELFF. DNA of the CDR3: TGTGCCAGCAAGTACACCGGGGGACAGGGTTCCGGGGAGCTGTTTTTT. The entire variable domain, with the rest obtained from reference TRBV2 and TRBJ2-2, is as follows: EPEVTQTPSHQVTQMGQEVILRCVPISNHLYFYWYRQILGQKVEFLVSFYNNEISEKSEIFDDQFSVERPDGSNFTLKIRSTKLEDSAMYFCASKYTGGQGSGELFFGEGSRLTVL.